The clone carrying this TCR beta chain was counted a single time. Its antigen is still unknown. Donors included only healthy HIV-negative adults lacking recent acute infections or vaccinations. This record comes from a study of shared clonotypes between healthy human individuals. Study overall: Three plates were used per donor for CD4 naive, three for CD4 memory, two for CD8 naive and one for CD8 memory. Findings and caveats of the study: The naive CD4 repertoires of a few donors were compared, and around 5% of clonotypes were shared.

Per germline, CDR1 SSHAT and CDR2 FNYEAQ (reference sequence). V lost 5 bases and J 1 base, leaving 12 bases between the germline ends. The CDR3 totals 15 residues. Clones were read by immunoSEQ multiplex PCR, and TCRdb kept only the in-frame ones, dropping some. The sample holds 600,000 to 750,000 clones, about two thirds seen once. This TCR was recovered from a woman between 25 and 40 years old in good health. The V call is TRBV7-7, the J call TRBJ2-1, with a tentative D call TRBD2 (6 bases). The sequenced sample consisted of memory CD4+ T cells sorted from blood. Noted subset: CD45RA-negative fraction. The CDR3 DNA is TGTGCCAGCAGCGCTTTTAGCGGATCCTACAATGAGCAGTTCTTC. Protein: CASSAFSGSYNEQFF.